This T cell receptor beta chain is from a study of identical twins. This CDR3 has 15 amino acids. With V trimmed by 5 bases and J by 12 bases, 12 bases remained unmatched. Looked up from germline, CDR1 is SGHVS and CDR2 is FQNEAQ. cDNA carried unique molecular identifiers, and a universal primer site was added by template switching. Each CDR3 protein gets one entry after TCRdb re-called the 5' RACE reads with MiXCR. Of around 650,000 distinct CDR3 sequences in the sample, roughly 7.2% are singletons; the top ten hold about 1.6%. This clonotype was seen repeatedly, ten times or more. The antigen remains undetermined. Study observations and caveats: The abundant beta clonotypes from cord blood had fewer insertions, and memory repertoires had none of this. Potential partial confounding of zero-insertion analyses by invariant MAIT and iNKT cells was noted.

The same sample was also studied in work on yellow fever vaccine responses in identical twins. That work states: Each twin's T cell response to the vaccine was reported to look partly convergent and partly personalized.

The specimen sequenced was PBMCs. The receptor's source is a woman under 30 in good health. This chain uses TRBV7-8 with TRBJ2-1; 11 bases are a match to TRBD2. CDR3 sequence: CASSHAGTSGLVQFF. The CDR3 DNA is TGTGCCAGCAGCCACGCCGGGACTAGCGGTCTAGTGCAGTTCTTC.